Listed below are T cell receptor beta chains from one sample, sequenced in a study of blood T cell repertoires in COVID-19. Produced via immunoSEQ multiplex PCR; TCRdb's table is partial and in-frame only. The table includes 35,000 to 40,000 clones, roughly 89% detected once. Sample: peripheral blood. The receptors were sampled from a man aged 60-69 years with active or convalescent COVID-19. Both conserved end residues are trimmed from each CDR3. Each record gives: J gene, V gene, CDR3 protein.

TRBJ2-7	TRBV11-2	ASSPGPQGAYEQY
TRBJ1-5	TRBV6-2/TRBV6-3	ASSILAGQGSNQPQH
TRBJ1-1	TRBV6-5	ASTGQVMNTEAF
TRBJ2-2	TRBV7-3	ASSPQTRSAGELF
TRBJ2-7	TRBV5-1	ASSLEAGPYEQY
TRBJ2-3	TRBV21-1	ASSPWTGGPTDTQY
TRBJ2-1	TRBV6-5	ASSRYNEQF
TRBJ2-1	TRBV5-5	ASSFHYSSSYNEQF
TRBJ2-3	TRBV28	ASSPSLGGGADTQY
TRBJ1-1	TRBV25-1	ASSGDRAF
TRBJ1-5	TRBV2	ASSERAGPFSNQPQH
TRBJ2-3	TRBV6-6	ASYSGTSGTDTQY
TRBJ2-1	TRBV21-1	ASSKGGKREKGNEQF
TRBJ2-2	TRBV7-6	ASSLTRTGELF
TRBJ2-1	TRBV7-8	ASSLLGQGQNNEQF
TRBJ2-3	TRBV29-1	SVEWRDSNTDTQY
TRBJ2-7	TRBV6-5	ATSSGRLSYEQY
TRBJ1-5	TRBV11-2	ASSSTDRKNQPQH
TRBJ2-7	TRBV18	ASSPSTGTLYEQY
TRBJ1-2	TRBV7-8	ASSPVIYGYT
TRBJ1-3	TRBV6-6	ASSYSTGRGNTIY
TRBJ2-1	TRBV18	ASSPPSRTQGEQF
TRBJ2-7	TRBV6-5	ASSRDYEQY
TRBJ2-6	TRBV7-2	ASSLSRSGANVLT
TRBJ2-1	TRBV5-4	ASSAGLVGSYNEQF
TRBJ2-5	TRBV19	ASSKPGLAGGWETQY
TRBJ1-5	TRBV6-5	ASEKWRGGSQPQH
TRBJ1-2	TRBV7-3	ASSPGTGREGYGYT
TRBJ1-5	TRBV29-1	SVKVRGTGGSGSNQPQH
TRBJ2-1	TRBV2	ASRVRGAYNEQF
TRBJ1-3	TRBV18	ASSPSLAGNTIY
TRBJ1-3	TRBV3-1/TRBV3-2	ASSQEGLSGNTIY
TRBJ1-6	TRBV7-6	ASSSRDSNSPLH
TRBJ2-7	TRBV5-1	ASSFGLASLYEQY
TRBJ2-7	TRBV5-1	ASSPERLAGVHEQY
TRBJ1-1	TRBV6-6	ASSRQGGWFAEAF
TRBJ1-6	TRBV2	ASSEALSTGINSPLH
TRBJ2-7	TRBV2	ASRSREVGEQY
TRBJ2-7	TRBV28	ASRIAGSPNYEQY
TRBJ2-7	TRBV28	ASRVGTLLNEQY
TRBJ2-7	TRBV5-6	ASSLGVRGNYEQY
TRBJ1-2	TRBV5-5	ASSLLSGPPKGTGYYGYT
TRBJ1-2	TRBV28	ASTTLSYGYT
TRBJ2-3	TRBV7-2	ASSSSSGSADTQY
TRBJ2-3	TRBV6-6	ASSYWTSGTDTQY
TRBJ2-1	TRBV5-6	ASSFYSAGYNEQF
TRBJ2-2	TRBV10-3	AISEAQRVRTGELF
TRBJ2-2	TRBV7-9	ASSSGGRNTGELF
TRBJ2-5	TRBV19	ASSISGETQY
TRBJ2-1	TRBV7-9	ASSRRRDRVDDEQF
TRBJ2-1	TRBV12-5	ASGLDSQDKPGQGVSEQF
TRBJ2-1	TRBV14	ASSQIGGRYNEQF
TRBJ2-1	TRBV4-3	ASSQDVPGVYYNEQF
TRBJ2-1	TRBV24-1	ATSWSGGEQF